The 12 T cell receptor beta chains given below trace back to one sample, sequenced in a study of blood T cell repertoires in COVID-19. Some clones are missing from TCRdb's copy, which holds only in-frame ones; the method was immunoSEQ multiplex PCR. This sample has about 220,000 clones, with approximately 80% found just once. The specimen was peripheral blood. Source of these receptors: a woman aged 60-75 years who had recovered from COVID-19.

The chain carries TRBV30 and TRBJ1-2; no firm D call. This CDR3 is 14 amino acids long. V dropped 2 bases and J dropped 8 bases, with 18 bases sitting between them. CDR1 and CDR2 from the germline V gene are GTSNPN and SVGIG (reference sequence). The CDR3 region is CAWSLGRGEYGYTF. The CDR3 bases are TGTGCCTGGAGTTTGGGCCGTGGGGAGTACGGCTACACCTTC. Combining the CDR3 with reference TRBV30 and TRBJ1-2 gives the whole variable domain SQTIHQWPATLVQPVGSPLSLECTVEGTSNPNLYWYRQAAGRGLQLLFYSVGIGQISSEVPQNLSASRPQDRQFILSSKKLLLSDSGFYLCAWSLGRGEYGYTFGSGTRLTVV.

The chain couples TRBV7-2 to TRBJ1-3; D might be TRBD1 (5 bases). Germline lookup yields CDR1 SGHTA and CDR2 FQGNSA. Trimming shortened V by 6 bases and J by 0 bases, and 15 bases separated the two germline ends. There are 16 residues in the CDR3. The DNA for the CDR3 is TGTGCCAGCAGACATGGTTCGGGACTCTCTGGAAACACCATATATTTT. Residues: CASRHGSGLSGNTIYF.

This clone was counted a single time. V is TRBV18 and J is TRBJ2-5; D is possibly TRBD1 (6 bases). V dropped 2 bases and J dropped 3 bases, with 13 bases sitting between them. The length of the CDR3 is 15 residues. Per germline, CDR1 KGHSH and CDR2 LQKENI. CDR3 bases: TGTGCCAGCTCACCAGGAGCCAGGGGTGAAGAGACCCAGTACTTC. Amino acid sequence: CASSPGARGEETQYF.

This rearrangement joins TRBV19 to TRBJ1-5; maybe TRBD1 (5 bases). Trimming pared 11 bases from V and 0 bases from J, leaving 17 bases between. This CDR3 has 15 residues. The germline CDR1 and CDR2 sequences are LNHDA and SQIVND (reference sequence). CDR3 sequence: CAAGGVKYSNQPQHF. CDR3 coding DNA: TGTGCCGCGGGGGGGGTTAAATATAGCAATCAGCCCCAGCATTTT.

In this sample, this clone turned up once. CDR3: CASIDRGGNTEAFF. Here the CDR3 DNA reads TGTGCCAGCATTGATAGGGGGGGAAACACTGAAGCTTTCTTT. The chain uses TRBV3-1 (or the pseudogene TRBV3-2) and TRBJ1-1; weak D call: TRBD1 (6 bases). The V gene lost 7 bases and the J gene lost 2 bases, with 14 bases spanning the gap. Germline CDR1 is LGHDT and CDR2 is YNNKEL (reference sequence). This CDR3 region has 14 residues.

CDR3 in amino acids: CASSAADGGEQFF. The CDR3 DNA reads as TGTGCCAGCAGTGCGGCCGATGGTGGTGAGCAGTTCTTC. The chain combines TRBV27 with TRBJ2-1; D gene uncertain. Germline-derived CDR1 and CDR2 are MNHEY and SMNVEV (reference sequence). The CDR3 covers 13 residues. Trimming pared 5 bases from V and 9 bases from J, leaving 14 bases between.

The V and J genes are TRBV5-1 and TRBJ2-5; D is possibly TRBD2 (6 bases). Between the trimmed V and J ends, which lost 0 bases and 5 bases, there was a span of 11 bases. In germline, CDR1 is SGHRS, CDR2 YFSETQ. The CDR3 totals 14 residues. In DNA form, the CDR3 reads TGCGCCAGCAGCTTGGGTCTAGCGATCGAGACCCAGTACTTC. It encodes CASSLGLAIETQYF.

The chain's CDR3 is CASSPGRGGEQYF. The CDR3, as DNA: TGTGCCAGCAGCCCGGGGAGGGGGGGCGAGCAGTACTTC. The chain combines TRBV7-9 with TRBJ2-7; a weak D match, TRBD2 (7 bases). This CDR3 is 13 amino acids long. V dropped 5 bases and J dropped 6 bases, with 14 bases sitting between them. Germline V lookup: CDR1 SEHNR, CDR2 FQNEAQ (reference sequence).

J is TRBJ2-3 and V is TRBV24-1, with 7 bases that match TRBD1. V lost 9 bases, J lost 6 bases, and 5 bases stayed unmatched. Germline CDR1 and CDR2: KGHDR and SFDVKD. The CDR3 covers 12 residues. The DNA for the CDR3 is TGTGCCACCTCTTACAGGGGTGATACGCAGTATTTT. It yields the protein CATSYRGDTQYF.

J is TRBJ1-5 and V is TRBV12-3 or TRBV12-4; tentative D call: TRBD1 (5 bases). V lost 4 bases to trimming and J lost 12 bases, with 16 bases between them. The CDR3 totals 13 residues. Here the CDR3 DNA reads TGTGCCAGCAGTTCTGGGGGGGGGAGCCGCCAGCATTTT. It codes for CASSSGGGSRQHF.

V usage is TRBV20-1 and J usage is TRBJ2-7, with 7 bases lining up with TRBD1. The ends lost 3 bases at V and 9 bases at J; junction bases unmatched: 23. Germline V gene data show CDR1 as DFQATT and CDR2 as SNEGSKA (reference sequence). This CDR3 spans 17 amino acids. The CDR3 bases are TGCAGTGCTAGTCGACAGGGAAGTGGGACCCCTTGGGGCGGGCAGTACTTC. It encodes CSASRQGSGTPWGGQYF.

The rearrangement links TRBV7-2 to TRBJ2-7, with 9 positions matching TRBD2. There are 14 residues in the CDR3. J gave up 3 bases and V 6 bases, and 6 bases lay outside the gene matches. Per the germline V gene, CDR1 is SGHTA and CDR2 is FQGNSA. The CDR3 loop is CASSPSGVYYEQYF. CDR3 coding DNA: TGTGCCAGCAGTCCTAGCGGGGTGTACTACGAGCAGTACTTC. Together with reference TRBV7-2 and TRBJ2-7, the CDR3 gives the full variable domain: GAGVSQSPSNKVTEKGKDVELRCDPISGHTALYWYRQSLGQGLEFLIYFQGNSAPDKSGLPSDRFSAERTGGSVSTLTIQRTQQEDSAVYLCASSPSGVYYEQYFGPGTRLTVT.